This TCR beta chain was retrieved from a study of vaccination effects on CD4 cells after COVID-19. Prior to sequencing, the ViraFEST assay stimulated PBMC with viral peptide pools, which expanded the antigen-specific CD4+ T cells. Culture proceeded for 9 to 11 days, and CD4+ T cells were then isolated. Vaccination of participants consisted of two doses of either the BNT162b2 or mRNA-1273 vaccine. Replacing half the medium with IL-2 medium was done on days 3 and 7. The V and J ends lost 2 bases and 3 bases respectively, with 9 bases between them. The CDR3 runs to 14 residues. From germline, CDR1 is SGHNT and CDR2 YYREEE (reference sequence). A note on this clone: Its antigen is currently unknown.

Using immunoSEQ multiplex PCR, the repertoire was profiled, and TCRdb retains in-frame clones only, with some absent. The table lists tens of thousands of clones, under 80% of them singletons. This chain uses TRBV5-4 with TRBJ1-5, with D uncertain. The sample consisted of CD4+ T cells from PBMCs cultured with HCoV-OC43 spike peptides, taken after COVID-19 vaccination. The subset here: HCoV-OC43 spike overlapping peptide pool stimulation. The sequence was collected from a human donor who received a COVID-19 vaccine. CDR3 sequence: CASSLGPNNQPQHF. Here the CDR3 DNA reads TGTGCCAGCAGCTTAGGCCCGAACAATCAGCCCCAGCATTTT.